This T cell receptor beta chain was sequenced during a study of CD8 T cells in ankylosing spondylitis. The study's findings and limits: Matched synovial fluid from ankylosing spondylitis patients was reported to be enriched for disease-linked clones. Ankylosing spondylitis blood seemed to carry a telltale TCR beta motif made of about 8 highly homologous variants.

Libraries of TCR beta came from quantitative 5'-RACE with molecular barcodes. TCRdb re-called the 5' RACE reads with MiXCR, one entry per CDR3 protein. The data contain over 200,000 distinct CDR3 sequences, 10% to 13% of them singletons. This clonotype was picked up many times. Its antigen is unknown. Trimming stripped 9 bases from V and 4 bases from J, with 9 bases between. The CDR3 is made up of 12 amino acids. The clonotype comes from a male donor with ankylosing spondylitis or in good health (not recorded which). Sequencing used blood, either unsorted or a sorted T cell fraction (not recorded which). The V call is TRBV12-3 or TRBV12-4, the J call TRBJ2-2; D unclear. The CDR3, as DNA: TGTGCCAGTGGACGCCCCACCGGGGAGCTGTTTTTT. Amino acids: CASGRPTGELFF.